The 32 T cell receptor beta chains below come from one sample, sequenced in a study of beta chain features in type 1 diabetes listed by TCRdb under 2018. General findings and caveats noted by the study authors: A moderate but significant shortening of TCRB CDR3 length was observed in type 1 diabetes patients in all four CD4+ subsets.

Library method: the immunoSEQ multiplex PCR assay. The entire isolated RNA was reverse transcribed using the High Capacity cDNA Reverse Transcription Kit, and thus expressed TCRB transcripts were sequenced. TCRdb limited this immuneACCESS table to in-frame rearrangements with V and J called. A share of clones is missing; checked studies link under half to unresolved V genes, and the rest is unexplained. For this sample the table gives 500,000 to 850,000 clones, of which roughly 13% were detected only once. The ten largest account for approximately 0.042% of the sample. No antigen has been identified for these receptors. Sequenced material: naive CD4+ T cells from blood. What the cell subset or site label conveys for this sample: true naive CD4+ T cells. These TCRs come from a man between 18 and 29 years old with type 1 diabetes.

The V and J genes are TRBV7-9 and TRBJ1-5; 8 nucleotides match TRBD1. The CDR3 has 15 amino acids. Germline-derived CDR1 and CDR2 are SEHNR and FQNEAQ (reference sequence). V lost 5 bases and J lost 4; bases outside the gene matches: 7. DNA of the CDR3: TGTGCCAGCAGCAGAGGACAGGGAGTGAATCAGCCCCAGCATTTT. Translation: CASSRGQGVNQPQHF.

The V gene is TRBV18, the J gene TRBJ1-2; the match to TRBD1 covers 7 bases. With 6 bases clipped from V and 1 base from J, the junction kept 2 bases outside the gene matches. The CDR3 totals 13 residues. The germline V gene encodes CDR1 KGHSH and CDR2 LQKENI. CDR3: CASSGTVNYGYTF. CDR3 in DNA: TGTGCCAGCTCCGGGACAGTTAACTATGGCTACACCTTC.

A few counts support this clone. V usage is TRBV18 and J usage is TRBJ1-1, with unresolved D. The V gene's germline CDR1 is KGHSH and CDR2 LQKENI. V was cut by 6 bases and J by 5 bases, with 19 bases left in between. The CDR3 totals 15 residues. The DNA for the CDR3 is TGTGCCAGCTCCGGTCAATTGGGCGAGGGAACTGAAGCTTTCTTT. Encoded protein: CASSGQLGEGTEAFF.

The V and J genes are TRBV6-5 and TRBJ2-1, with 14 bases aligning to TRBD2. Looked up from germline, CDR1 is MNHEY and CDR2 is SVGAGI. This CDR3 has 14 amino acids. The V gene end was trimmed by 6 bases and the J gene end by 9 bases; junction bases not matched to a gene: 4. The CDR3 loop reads CASRPGLAGVEQFF. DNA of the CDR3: TGTGCCAGCAGGCCGGGACTAGCGGGAGTTGAGCAGTTCTTC.

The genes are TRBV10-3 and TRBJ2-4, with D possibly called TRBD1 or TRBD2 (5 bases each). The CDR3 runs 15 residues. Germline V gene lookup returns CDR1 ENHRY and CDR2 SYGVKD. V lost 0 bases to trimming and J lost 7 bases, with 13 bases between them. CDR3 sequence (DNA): TGTGCCATCAGTGAGTCGACCGGGGCCAGGAACATTCAGTACTTC. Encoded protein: CAISESTGARNIQYF.

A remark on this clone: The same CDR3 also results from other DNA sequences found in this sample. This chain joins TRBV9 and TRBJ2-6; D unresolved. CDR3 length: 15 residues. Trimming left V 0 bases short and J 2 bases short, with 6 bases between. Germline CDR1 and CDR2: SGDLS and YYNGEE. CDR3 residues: CASSVDGTGANVLTF. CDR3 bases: TGTGCCAGCAGCGTAGATGGGACTGGGGCCAACGTCCTGACTTTC.

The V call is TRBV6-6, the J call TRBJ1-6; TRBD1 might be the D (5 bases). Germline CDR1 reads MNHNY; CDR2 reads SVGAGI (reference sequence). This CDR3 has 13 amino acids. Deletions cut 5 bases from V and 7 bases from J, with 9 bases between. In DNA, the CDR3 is TGTGCCAGCAGTGAGAGACAGAATTCACCCCTCCACTTT. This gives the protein CASSERQNSPLHF.

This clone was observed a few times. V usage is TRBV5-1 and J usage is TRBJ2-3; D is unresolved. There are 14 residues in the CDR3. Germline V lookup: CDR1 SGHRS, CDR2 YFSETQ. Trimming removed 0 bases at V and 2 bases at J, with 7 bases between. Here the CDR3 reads CASSLDRDTDTQYF. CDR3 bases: TGCGCCAGCAGCTTGGATAGGGACACAGATACGCAGTATTTT.

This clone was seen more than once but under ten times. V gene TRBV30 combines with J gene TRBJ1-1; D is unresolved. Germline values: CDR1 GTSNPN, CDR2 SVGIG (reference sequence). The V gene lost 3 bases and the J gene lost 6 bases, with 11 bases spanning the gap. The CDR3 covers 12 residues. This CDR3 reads CAWRTLAPEAFF. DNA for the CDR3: TGTGCCTGGAGGACCCTGGCCCCTGAAGCTTTCTTT.

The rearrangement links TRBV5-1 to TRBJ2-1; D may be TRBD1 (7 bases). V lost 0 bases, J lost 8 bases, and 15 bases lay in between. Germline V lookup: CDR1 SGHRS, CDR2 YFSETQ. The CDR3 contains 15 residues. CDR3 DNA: TGCGCCAGCAGCTTGGCGGTCAGGGGGGACCATGAGCAGTTCTTC. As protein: CASSLAVRGDHEQFF.

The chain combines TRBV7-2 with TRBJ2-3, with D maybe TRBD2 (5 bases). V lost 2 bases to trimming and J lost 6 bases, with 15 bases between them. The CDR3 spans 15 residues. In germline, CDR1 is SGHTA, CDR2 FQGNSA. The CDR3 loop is CASSLMASRTDTQYF. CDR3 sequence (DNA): TGTGCCAGCAGCTTAATGGCTAGTCGGACTGATACGCAGTATTTT.

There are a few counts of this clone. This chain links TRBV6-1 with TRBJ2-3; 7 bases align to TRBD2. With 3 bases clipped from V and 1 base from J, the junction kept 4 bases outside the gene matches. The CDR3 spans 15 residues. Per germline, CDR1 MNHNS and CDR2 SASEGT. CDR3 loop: CASSDPSGGTDTQYF. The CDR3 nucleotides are TGTGCCAGCAGTGATCCTAGCGGAGGCACAGATACGCAGTATTTT.

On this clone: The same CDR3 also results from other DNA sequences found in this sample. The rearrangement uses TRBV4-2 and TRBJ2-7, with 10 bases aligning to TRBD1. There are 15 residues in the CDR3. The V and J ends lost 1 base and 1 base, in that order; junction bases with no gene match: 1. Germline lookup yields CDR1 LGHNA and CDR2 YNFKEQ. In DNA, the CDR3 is TGTGCCAGCAGCCAAGCGGGACAGGGGTCCTACGAGCAGTACTTC. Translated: CASSQAGQGSYEQYF.

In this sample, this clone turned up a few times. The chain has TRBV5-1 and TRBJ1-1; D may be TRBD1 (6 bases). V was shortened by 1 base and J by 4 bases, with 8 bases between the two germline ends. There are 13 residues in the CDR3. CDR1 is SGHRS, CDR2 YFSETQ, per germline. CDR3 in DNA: TGCGCCAGCAGCTTGACAGGGACCACTGAAGCTTTCTTT. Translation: CASSLTGTTEAFF.

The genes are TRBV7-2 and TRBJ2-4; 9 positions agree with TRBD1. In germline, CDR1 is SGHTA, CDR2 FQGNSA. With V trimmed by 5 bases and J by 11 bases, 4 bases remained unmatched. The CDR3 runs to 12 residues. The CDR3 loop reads CASSGQGIFQYF. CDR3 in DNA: TGTGCCAGCAGCGGACAGGGGATTTTTCAGTACTTC. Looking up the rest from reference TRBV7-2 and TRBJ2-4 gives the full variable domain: GAGVSQSPSNKVTEKGKDVELRCDPISGHTALYWYRQSLGQGLEFLIYFQGNSAPDKSGLPSDRFSAERTGGSVSTLTIQRTQQEDSAVYLCASSGQGIFQYFGAGTRLSVL.

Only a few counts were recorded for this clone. Here the CDR3 reads CASSDGNRGTNTEAFF. CDR3 nucleotide sequence: TGTGCCAGCAGTGACGGTAACAGGGGGACGAACACTGAAGCTTTCTTT. The rearrangement uses TRBV2 and TRBJ1-1; 8 nucleotides agree with TRBD1. J was trimmed by 1 base and V by 3 bases; bases with no gene match: 7. This CDR3 contains 16 residues. Germline V lookup: CDR1 SNHLY, CDR2 FYNNEI.

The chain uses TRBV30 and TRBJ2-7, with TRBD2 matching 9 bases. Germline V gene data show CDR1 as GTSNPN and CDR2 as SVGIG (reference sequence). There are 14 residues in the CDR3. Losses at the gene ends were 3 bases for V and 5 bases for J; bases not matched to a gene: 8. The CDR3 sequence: CAWRAAGGPHEQYF. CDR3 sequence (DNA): TGTGCCTGGAGGGCGGCGGGAGGGCCCCACGAGCAGTACTTC.

CDR3 DNA: TGTGCCAGTAGTATTGGGAGCCTATATGCCTATGGCTACACCTTC. Translation gives CASSIGSLYAYGYTF. V usage is TRBV19 and J usage is TRBJ1-2; D gene uncertain. V lost 3 bases and J lost 4, with 15 bases in between. The CDR3 totals 15 residues. Per the germline V gene, CDR1 is LNHDA and CDR2 is SQIVND (reference sequence).

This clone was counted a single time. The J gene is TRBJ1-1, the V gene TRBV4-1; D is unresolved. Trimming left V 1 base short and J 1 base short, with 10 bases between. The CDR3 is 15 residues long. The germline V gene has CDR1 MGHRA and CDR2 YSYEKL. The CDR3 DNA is TGCGCCAGCAGCCAAGTTGTAGCCCAGAACACTGAAGCTTTCTTT. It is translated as CASSQVVAQNTEAFF.

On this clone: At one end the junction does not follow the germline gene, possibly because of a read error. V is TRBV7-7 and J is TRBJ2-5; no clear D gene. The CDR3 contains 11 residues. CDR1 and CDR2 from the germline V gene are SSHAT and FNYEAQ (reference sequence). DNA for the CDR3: TGTGCTAGCAGCATCAGGGAGACCCAGTACTTC. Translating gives CASSIRETQYF.

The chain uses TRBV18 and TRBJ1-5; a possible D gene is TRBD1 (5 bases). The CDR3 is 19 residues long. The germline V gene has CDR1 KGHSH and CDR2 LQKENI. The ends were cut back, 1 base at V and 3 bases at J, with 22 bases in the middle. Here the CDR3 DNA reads TGTGCCAGCTCACCACTCTCCGGGACCGGGACCGGGGTCAATCAGCCCCAGCATTTT. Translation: CASSPLSGTGTGVNQPQHF.

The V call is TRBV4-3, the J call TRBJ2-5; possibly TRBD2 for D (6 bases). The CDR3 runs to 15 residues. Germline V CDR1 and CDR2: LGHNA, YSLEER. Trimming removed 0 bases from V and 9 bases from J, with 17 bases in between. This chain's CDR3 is CASSQDIGARRAQYF. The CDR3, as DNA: TGCGCCAGCAGCCAAGATATTGGAGCAAGGAGGGCCCAGTACTTC.

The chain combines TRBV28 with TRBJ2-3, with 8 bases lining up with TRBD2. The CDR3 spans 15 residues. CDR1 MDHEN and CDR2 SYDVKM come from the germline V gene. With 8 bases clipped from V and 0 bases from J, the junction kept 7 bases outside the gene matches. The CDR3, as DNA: TGTGCCAGCTTAAGCGGGGGCATCAGCACAGATACGCAGTATTTT. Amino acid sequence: CASLSGGISTDTQYF. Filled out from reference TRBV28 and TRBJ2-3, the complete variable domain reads DVKVTQSSRYLVKRTGEKVFLECVQDMDHENMFWYRQDPGLGLRLIYFSYDVKMKEKGDIPEGYSVSREKKERFSLILESASTNQTSMYLCASLSGGISTDTQYFGPGTRLTVL.

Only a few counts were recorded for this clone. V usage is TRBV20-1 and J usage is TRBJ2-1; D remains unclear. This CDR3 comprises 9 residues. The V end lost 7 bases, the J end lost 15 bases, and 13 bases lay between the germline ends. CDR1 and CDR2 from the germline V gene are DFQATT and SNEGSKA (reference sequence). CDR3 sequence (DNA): TGCAGTGTTACTCCCGCGCCGTTCTTC. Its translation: CSVTPAPFF.

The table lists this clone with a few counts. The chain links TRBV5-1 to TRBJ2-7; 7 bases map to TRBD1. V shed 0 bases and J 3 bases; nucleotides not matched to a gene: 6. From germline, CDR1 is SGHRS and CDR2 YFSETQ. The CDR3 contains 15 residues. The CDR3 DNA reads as TGCGCCAGCAGCTTGGAACCGGGACAGCTCTACGAGCAGTACTTC. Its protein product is CASSLEPGQLYEQYF. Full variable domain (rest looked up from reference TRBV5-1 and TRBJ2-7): KAGVTQTPRYLIKTRGQQVTLSCSPISGHRSVSWYQQTPGQGLQFLFEYFSETQRNKGNFPGRFSGRQFSNSRSEMNVSTLELGDSALYLCASSLEPGQLYEQYFGPGTRLTVT.

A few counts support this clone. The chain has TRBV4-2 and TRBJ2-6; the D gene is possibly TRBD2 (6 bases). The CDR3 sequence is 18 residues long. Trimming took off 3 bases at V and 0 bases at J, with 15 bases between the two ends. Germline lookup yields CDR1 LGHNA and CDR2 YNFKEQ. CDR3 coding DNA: TGTGCCAGCAGCCAGGAGTATGGGGGGATCTCTGGGGCCAACGTCCTGACTTTC. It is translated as CASSQEYGGISGANVLTF.

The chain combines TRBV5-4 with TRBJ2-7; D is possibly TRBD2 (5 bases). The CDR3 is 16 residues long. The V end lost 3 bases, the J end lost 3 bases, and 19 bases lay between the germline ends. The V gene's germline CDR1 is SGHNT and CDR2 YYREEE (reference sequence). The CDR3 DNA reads TGTGCCAGCAGCTCGAGGGCCCTAACAAACGACTACGAGCAGTACTTC. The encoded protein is CASSSRALTNDYEQYF.

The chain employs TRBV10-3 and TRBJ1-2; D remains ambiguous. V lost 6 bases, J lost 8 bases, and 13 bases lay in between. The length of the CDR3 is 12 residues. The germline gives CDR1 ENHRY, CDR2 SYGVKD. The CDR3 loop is CAISPTRMGYTF. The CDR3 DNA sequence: TGTGCCATCAGCCCGACGAGGATGGGCTACACCTTC.

The CDR3 nucleotides read TGTGCCAGCAGTACTCGATACTCTGGGGCCAACGTCCTGACTTTC. Its protein is CASSTRYSGANVLTF. The chain combines TRBV6-1 with TRBJ2-6, with D unresolved. V was trimmed by 5 bases and J by 0 bases, leaving 8 bases between them. The length of the CDR3 is 15 residues. Germline loops: CDR1 MNHNS, CDR2 SASEGT.

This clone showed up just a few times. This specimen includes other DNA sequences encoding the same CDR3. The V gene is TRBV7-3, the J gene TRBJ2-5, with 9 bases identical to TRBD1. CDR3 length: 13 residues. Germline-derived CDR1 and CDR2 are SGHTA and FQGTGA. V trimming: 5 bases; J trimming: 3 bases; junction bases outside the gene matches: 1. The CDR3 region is CASSRQGEETQYF. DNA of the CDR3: TGTGCCAGCAGCCGACAGGGGGAAGAGACCCAGTACTTC.

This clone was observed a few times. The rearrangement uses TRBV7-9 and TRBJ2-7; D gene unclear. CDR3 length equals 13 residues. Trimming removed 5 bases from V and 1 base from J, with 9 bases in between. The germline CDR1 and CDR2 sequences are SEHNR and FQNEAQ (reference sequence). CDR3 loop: CASSPSSSYEQYF. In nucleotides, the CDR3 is TGTGCCAGCAGCCCCTCGTCGTCCTACGAGCAGTACTTC.

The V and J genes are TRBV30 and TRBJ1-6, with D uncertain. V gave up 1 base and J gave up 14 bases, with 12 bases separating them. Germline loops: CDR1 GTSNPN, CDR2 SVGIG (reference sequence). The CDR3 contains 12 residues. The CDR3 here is CAWSEEGRSLHF. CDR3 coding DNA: TGTGCCTGGAGTGAGGAGGGTAGATCCCTCCACTTT.